These T cell receptor beta chains were read from a single sample in a study of blood T cell repertoires in COVID-19. The table came from immunoSEQ multiplex PCR; TCRdb's copy has only in-frame clones and leaves some out. Among fewer than 90,000 clones listed, 85% to 90% were seen once. Sequenced material: peripheral blood. These receptors were taken from a man between 70 and 80 years old with active COVID-19. Each CDR3 is given with its conserved first and last residue. A D gene is named only where the DNA matches it firmly. Size is omitted from some rows. Given values are once, few, many or a class for expanded clones.

clone_size,v_call,d_call,j_call,cdr3_aa,cdr3_nt
.,TRBV7-2,TRBD2,TRBJ2-1,CASSGGTRGSSYNEQFF,TGTGCCAGCAGCGGAGGGACTAGGGGGAGCTCCTACAATGAGCAGTTCTTC
.,TRBV7-9,.,TRBJ1-4,CASSLAQGLGEKLFF,TGTGCCAGCAGCTTAGCGCAGGGGTTGGGAGAAAAACTGTTTTTT
.,TRBV29-1,.,TRBJ1-1,CSVGGGRANTEAFF,TGCAGCGTGGGGGGGGGCAGGGCGAACACTGAAGCTTTCTTT
.,TRBV7-2,TRBD2,TRBJ2-2,CASSPRLPSGRDGIGELFF,TGTGCCAGCAGCCCGCGGTTGCCTAGCGGGAGGGATGGGATCGGGGAGCTGTTTTTT
once,TRBV6-4,TRBD1,TRBJ2-2,CASSARDSPANTGELFF,TGTGCCAGCAGTGCCCGGGACAGCCCCGCGAACACCGGGGAGCTGTTTTTT
.,TRBV19,TRBD2,TRBJ2-4,CASSPPSGRAGKGESAKNIQYF,TGTGCCAGTAGCCCCCCTAGCGGGAGGGCCGGAAAGGGAGAGTCGGCCAAAAACATTCAGTACTTC
.,TRBV7-2,TRBD1,TRBJ1-1,CASSPQTGENTEAFF,TGTGCCAGCAGCCCCCAGACAGGGGAGAACACTGAAGCTTTCTTT
.,TRBV24-1,.,TRBJ2-1,CATAGIDEQFF,TGTGCCACCGCGGGGATAGATGAGCAGTTCTTC
.,TRBV7-8,.,TRBJ2-5,CASSLAQGGAKYF,TGTGCCAGCAGCTTAGCCCAGGGTGGGGCCAAGTACTTC
few,TRBV7-3,TRBD2,TRBJ2-7,CASSPYPGLAGVSEQYF,TGTGCCAGCAGCCCGTATCCGGGACTAGCGGGAGTTAGCGAGCAGTACTTC
.,TRBV18,.,TRBJ2-5,CASSPGGAQETQYF,TGTGCCAGCTCACCAGGGGGGGCCCAAGAGACCCAGTACTTC
.,TRBV5-8,.,TRBJ1-6,CASSLGGRDSPLHF,TGTGCCAGCAGCTTGGGGGGGCGAGATTCACCCCTCCACTTT
.,TRBV9,TRBD1,TRBJ1-2,CASSTRQGAGYTF,TGTGCCAGCAGCACACGACAGGGGGCGGGCTACACCTTC
.,TRBV4-3,.,TRBJ2-1,CASSQDVTGPGNEQFF,TGCGCCAGCAGCCAAGATGTAACAGGACCTGGTAATGAGCAGTTCTTC
.,TRBV5-1,.,TRBJ2-5,CASSLEGTSSQETQYF,TGCGCCAGCAGCTTGGAGGGGACTTCCTCCCAAGAGACCCAGTACTTC
.,TRBV7-3,.,TRBJ2-3,CASSLGSWSTDTQYF,TGTGCCAGCAGCTTGGGGAGTTGGAGCACAGATACGCAGTATTTT